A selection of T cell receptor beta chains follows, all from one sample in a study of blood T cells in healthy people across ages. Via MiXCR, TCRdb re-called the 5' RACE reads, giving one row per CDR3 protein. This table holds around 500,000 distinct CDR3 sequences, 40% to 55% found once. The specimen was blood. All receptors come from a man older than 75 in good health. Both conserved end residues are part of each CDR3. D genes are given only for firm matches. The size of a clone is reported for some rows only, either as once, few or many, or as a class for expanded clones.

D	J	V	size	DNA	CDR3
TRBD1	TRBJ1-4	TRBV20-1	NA	TGCAGTGCTAGAATGAGACAGGGGGCTAGGGAAAAACTGTTTTTT	CSARMRQGAREKLFF
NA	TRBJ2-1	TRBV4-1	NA	TGCGCCAGCAGCGCAACGTTGGTCTGGGAGAATGAGCAGTTCTTC	CASSATLVWENEQFF
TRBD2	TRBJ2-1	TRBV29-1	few	TGCAGCGTTGACGGAGGCCGACTAGCGCTGTACAATGAGCAGTTCTTC	CSVDGGRLALYNEQFF
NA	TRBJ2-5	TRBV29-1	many	TGCAGCGTTGGAATTAGCGGAGAGACCCAGTACTTC	CSVGISGETQYF
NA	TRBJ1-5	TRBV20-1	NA	TGCAGTGCTACCCCTCAGCCCCAGCATTTT	CSATPQPQHF
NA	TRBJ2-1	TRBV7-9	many	TGTGCCAGCAGTTGGAGGGGATTACGCAATGAGCAGTTCTTC	CASSWRGLRNEQFF
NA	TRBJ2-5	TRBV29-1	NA	TGCAGCGTTAATTTAGGACAGCTTCAAGAGACCCAGTACTTC	CSVNLGQLQETQYF
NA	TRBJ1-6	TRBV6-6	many	TGTGCCAGCAGAATTTATAGCTCCTATAATTCACCCCTCCACTTT	CASRIYSSYNSPLHF
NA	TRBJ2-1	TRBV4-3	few	TGCGCCAGCAGCCAAGATTGGCCTAGCTCCTACAATGAGCAGTTCTTC	CASSQDWPSSYNEQFF
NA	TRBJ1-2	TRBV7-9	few	TGTGCCAGCACCTCAGCGGCCTATGGCTACACCTTC	CASTSAAYGYTF